This paragraph covers one T cell receptor (beta chain) sequence. Its antigen is still unknown. In the PCR, 60 Vbeta and 13 Jbeta primers were used. This table comes from immunoSEQ multiplex PCR, and its TCRdb copy is limited to in-frame clones, with some not included. The sample yields 150,000 to 200,000 clones, around 77% seen once. Germline V gene sequence: CDR1 SGHTS, CDR2 YDEGEE. V dropped 4 bases and J dropped 0; count of bases not matched to a gene: 4. This CDR3 spans 17 amino acids. This entry is derived from a study of cytomegalovirus exposure and HLA in healthy donors. Study results and caveats: Association of a missense DCLRE1C variant with TCR beta V- and J-gene trimming was reported in a later analysis. As confirmed in vitro, three CMV-associated chains were specific for CMV antigens. Sequencing likely produced, as an artifact, a cluster of highly shared sequence variants. Available immune exposure information covered CMV serostatus only.

The chain joins TRBV5-8 to TRBJ2-5; 15 nucleotides line up with TRBD2. Sequenced input: PBMCs. The source of this sequence is a woman in her forties in good health and CMV-seronegative. The CDR3 sequence is CASSPGTSGGYQETQYF. The CDR3 nucleotides read TGTGCCAGCAGCCCGGGGACTAGCGGGGGGTACCAAGAGACCCAGTACTTC.